This T cell receptor (beta chain) was captured by sequencing in a study of immune heterogeneity within non-small cell lung tumors. For this clonotype: At one end, the junction sequence differs from germline, possibly due to a read error.

The germline V gene has CDR1 SGHDT and CDR2 YYEEEE. CDR3 size: 17 residues. In a multiplex PCR, 32 V and 13 J primers amplified TCR beta CDR3. TCRdb processed the multiplex PCR reads anew with MiXCR; each CDR3 protein has one entry. This sample has some 2,000 distinct CDR3 sequences, with around 25% found just once. Bulk tumor genomic DNA (around 600 ng per sample) served as template. Multiple widely separated biopsies were taken from each primary tumor at surgery. These patients got curative surgery after being newly diagnosed with untreated non-small cell lung cancer. Patients with newly diagnosed non-small cell lung cancer who underwent surgery with curative intent served as donors.

This sequence joins TRBV5-6 and TRBJ2-5; TRBD2 matches 9 bases. This clonotype originated in a woman aged 55 to 70 with non-small cell lung cancer. Sequencing input: lung tumor tissue. The chain's CDR3 is CASSLGGAGGPRETQYF. The CDR3 DNA follows: TGTGCCAGCAGCTTGGGAGGGGCGGGAGGGCCGCGAGAGACCCAGTACTTT.